The sample holds one count of the clone carrying this TCR beta chain. The sample comes from a study of blood T cells in healthy people across ages. Sample-barcoded 5' priming and a J-beta primer mix drove a second PCR of about 7 to 11 cycles. TCRdb independently ran MiXCR on the 5' RACE reads; one entry per CDR3 protein. The sample includes 750,000 to 1,000,000 distinct CDR3 sequences, roughly 29% of them seen just once. The CDR3 length is 12 residues. The ends lost 5 bases at V and 10 bases at J; junction bases unmatched: 5. These same records also appear under a second study, on T cells of mothers and their children.

The receptor comes from a woman aged 35 to 49 in good health. The gene calls are TRBV12-3 or TRBV12-4 and TRBJ2-3; 8 bases fit TRBD2. The sequenced sample consisted of blood. This chain's CDR3 is CASSLSGAAQYF. For the CDR3, the DNA is TGTGCCAGCAGTCTTAGCGGGGCGGCGCAGTATTTT.